This paragraph covers one TCR beta chain sequence. Its target antigen remains unknown. A junction boundary mismatches the germline segment, possibly from a read error. Library method: PCR. Sequenced on an Illumina HiSeq 4000. Bulk TCR libraries were prepared as previously described, using TCR primers listed in Table S5. Purification of total RNA was performed with the Qiagen AllPrep DNA/RNA kit. Before analysis, reads from multiple sequencing runs of the same library were pooled. In the paper's pipeline: Reads were retained only if their TCR constant sequence matched exactly, and those retained reads were trimmed to 150 nt and grouped according to their 12-nt molecular barcodes. Reads inside each barcode group were sub-clustered using a 15% Levenshtein threshold, and a quality-weighted consensus sequence was constructed for each RNA molecule. Non-functional sequences were discarded, and so were lower-count sequences lying one edit away from another sequence. Based on a fit of two negative binomial distributions, barcode sub-clusters having less than 20% of the maximum read count were discarded. TCRdb trimmed public reads at Q25 via fastp, called clones via MiXCR and kept in-frame beta chains. Rows with a matching CDR3 protein are joined into one entry that keeps the most common DNA and genes. Here the V and J calls rest on TCRdb's processing, not on the authors' analysis. The sample table records 350,000 or so distinct CDR3 sequences; around a fifth of these occur just once. 0.75% to 0.85% of the sample belongs to the ten largest clones.

CDR1 SGHAT and CDR2 FQNNGV were looked up in the germline V gene. The CDR3 sequence holds 12 residues, the cysteine and phenylalanine included. Only the CDR3 DNA is retained, 36 bases long and in frame from the first base. Libraries of naive CD8 T cells were generated from roughly 21,000 to 960,000 sorted cells, with 10%, 30% or 50% of the purified RNA used. Naive CD8 T cells were FACS-sorted as CD8+CD4-CCR7+CD45RA+ on a BD FACSAria II into RLT Plus buffer. To test detection sensitivity, Jurkat RNA equal to over nine TCR copies was added to samples of roughly 18,000-1,100,000 naive CD8 T cells. CD8 T cells were enriched using RosetteSep CD8+ T Cell Enrichment Cocktail and Ficoll-Paque, and the enriched cells then underwent ACK red cell lysis. This record comes from a study of molecular identifiers for immune sequencing clone quantification listed by TCRdb under 2018. Regarding the study in general: For a replicate experiment, RNA from around 20,000 or 100,000 naive CD8 T cells was divided into five aliquots, and four of the five aliquots were sequenced. This methods study used CD8 T cells to benchmark TCR RNA copy counting and molecular-identifier clustering-based TCR repertoire sequencing (MIDCIRS). What the work shows at the level of the full study, not this receptor alone: Spiked-in Jurkat TCR RNA (10 copies' worth), which is not part of the donor repertoire, was contained in the naive libraries. Spiked-in Jurkat TCR RNA equivalent to a single cell was reported to be detectable even among one million naive CD8 T cells. Highly expanded clone sizes could be underestimated if identical TCR molecules share a barcode. Without barcode sub-clustering, chimeric consensus sequences inflated TCR diversity; chimeras reached as high as 47%. Clones above 20 RNA copies held over 99% of molecules in CMV-specific effector cells but under 1% in naive cells. Modeling estimated 3 to 3.5 recovered TCR RNA copies per cell, compared with approximately 10 by digital PCR, which implies around 30% capture efficiency.

This TCR came from a human donor in good health. Some libraries in this study had Jurkat cell RNA spiked in. This chain joins TRBV11-2 to TRBJ2-3; no D gene call is confident. The sequencing input was naive CD8+ T cells from blood, with Jurkat cell RNA spiked in. The sample's cell subset or site label, decoded: FACS-sorted CD8+CD4-CCR7+CD45RA+ naive T cells. This receptor carries the CDR3 CAGSLTTDTQYF. The DNA is as follows: TGTGCCGGCAGCTTGACGACAGATACGCAGTATTTT.